This is a list of T cell receptor beta chains from one sample in a study of shared clonotypes between healthy human individuals. The protocol was immunoSEQ multiplex PCR, while the TCRdb copy is restricted to in-frame clones and leaves out a portion. The top ten hold approximately 1% of the sample, which has over a million clones, around 97% seen once. What was sequenced was naive CD4+ T cells sorted from blood. These receptors originate from a man in his thirties or forties in good health. The conserved cysteine and the conserved F or W are not part of the CDR3 here. Fields, in order: V gene, CDR3 length, CDR3 protein.

TRBV5-1 12 ASSLVGGADTQY
TRBV5-5 14 ASSIVSELAVGELF
TRBV6-6 13 ASSYSGSGGNEQF
TRBV5-5 12 ASSLATGGYEQY
TRBV2 10 ASSEVVKTQY
TRBV11-3 17 ASSFGDWGSGRSSGELF
TRBV7-6 12 ASSSGRTQETQY
TRBV7-9 13 ASSSGPTGYNEQF
TRBV15 13 ATSTRQGTTGELF
TRBV5-1 11 ASSLADGYEQY
TRBV2 15 ASKVRLLSGTNYGYT
TRBV27 13 ASTPGTSGVNEQF
TRBV10-3 11 AISESAGYGYT
TRBV7-2 11 ASSLTTDTPQY
TRBV11-2 10 ASRSSNQPQH
TRBV5-4 11 ASSGRGLDGYT
TRBV5-1 11 ASSFAGRSEQY